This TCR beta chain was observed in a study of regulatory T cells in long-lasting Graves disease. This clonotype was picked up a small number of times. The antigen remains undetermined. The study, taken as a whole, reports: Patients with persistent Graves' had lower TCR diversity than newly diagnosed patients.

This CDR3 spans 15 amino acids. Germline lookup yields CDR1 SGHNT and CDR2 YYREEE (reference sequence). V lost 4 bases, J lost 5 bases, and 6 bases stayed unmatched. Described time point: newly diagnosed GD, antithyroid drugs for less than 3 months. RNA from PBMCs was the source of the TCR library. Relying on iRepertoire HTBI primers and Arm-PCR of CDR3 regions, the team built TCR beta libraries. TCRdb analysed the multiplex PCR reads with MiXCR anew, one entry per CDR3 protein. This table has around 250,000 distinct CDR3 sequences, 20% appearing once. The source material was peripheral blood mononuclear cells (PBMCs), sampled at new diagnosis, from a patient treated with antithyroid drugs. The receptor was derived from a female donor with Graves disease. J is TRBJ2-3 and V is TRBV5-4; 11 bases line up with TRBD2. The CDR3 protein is CASSPITSGGDTQYF. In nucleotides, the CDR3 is TGTGCCAGCAGCCCAATTACTAGCGGGGGAGATACGCAGTATTTT. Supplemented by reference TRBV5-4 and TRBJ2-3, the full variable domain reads ETGVTQSPTHLIKTRGQQVTLRCSSQSGHNTVSWYQQALGQGPQFIFQYYREEENGRGNFPPRFSGLQFPNYSSELNVNALELDDSALYLCASSPITSGGDTQYFGPGTRLTVL.